These 29 T cell receptor beta chains share one sample of origin, sequenced in a study of cytomegalovirus exposure and HLA in healthy donors. Primers: 60 Vbeta forward and 13 Jbeta reverse. Some clones are missing from TCRdb's copy, which holds only in-frame ones; the method was immunoSEQ multiplex PCR. The sample is made up of over 80,000 clones, and the top ten hold 5.5% of it. The sample consisted of PBMCs. The receptors here all came from a girl under 18 in good health and CMV-seropositive.

V gene TRBV19 combines with J gene TRBJ1-3; 7 bases align to TRBD1. V lost 5 bases, J lost 2 bases, and 9 bases stayed unmatched. Germline lookup yields CDR1 LNHDA and CDR2 SQIVND (reference sequence). The CDR3 covers 16 residues. CDR3 sequence: CASSPRQGPAGNTIYF. The DNA for the CDR3 is TGTGCCAGTAGTCCCCGACAGGGCCCCGCTGGAAACACCATATATTTT.

The rearrangement joins TRBV29-1 to TRBJ2-7, with 7 bases that match TRBD2. Germline loops: CDR1 SQVTM, CDR2 ANQGSEA. The trim removed 5 bases at V and 4 bases at J, leaving 5 bases unmatched. The CDR3 spans 12 residues. The CDR3, as DNA: TGCAGCGTTAGGCGGGGGAATTACGAGCAGTACTTC. This translates into CSVRRGNYEQYF.

The chain has TRBV7-9 and TRBJ1-1; D may be TRBD1 (6 bases). This CDR3 contains 14 residues. The V gene lost 2 bases and the J gene lost 4 bases, with 11 bases spanning the gap. The germline V gene encodes CDR1 SEHNR and CDR2 FQNEAQ (reference sequence). Written as DNA, the CDR3 is TGTGCCAGCAGCTTACAACAGGGTGTCACTGAAGCTTTCTTT. It translates to CASSLQQGVTEAFF.

As regards this clone: Other nucleotide sequences in the sample specify the same CDR3. Written as DNA, the CDR3 is TGTGCCAGCCGGGACAACGTTAATTCACCCCTCCACTTT. Translation: CASRDNVNSPLHF. The J gene is TRBJ1-6, the V gene TRBV6-1; perhaps TRBD1 as D (6 bases). The V and J ends lost 8 bases and 6 bases respectively, with 11 bases between them. The CDR3 is 13 residues long. Germline CDR1 reads MNHNS; CDR2 reads SASEGT.

The genes are TRBV18 and TRBJ1-4; D possibly corresponds to TRBD1 (6 bases). CDR1 is KGHSH, CDR2 LQKENI, per germline. Trimming removed 2 bases at V and 8 bases at J, with 12 bases between. The CDR3 sequence is 14 residues long. CDR3 DNA sequence: TGTGCCAGCTCACCAACAGGGCAGGGGGAAAAACTGTTTTTT. It specifies CASSPTGQGEKLFF.

The chain couples TRBV28 to TRBJ2-5; D possibly corresponds to TRBD2 (6 bases). Germline V lookup: CDR1 MDHEN, CDR2 SYDVKM. V lost 3 bases and J 9 bases, leaving 17 bases between the germline ends. The CDR3 sequence is 14 residues long. The CDR3 coding sequence is TGTGCCAGCAGTTTTCGCTCGGACGGCGGGGCCCAGTACTTC. It translates to CASSFRSDGGAQYF.

The V gene is TRBV6-5, the J gene TRBJ2-1; 8 bases map to TRBD2. The CDR3 has 15 residues. V shed 6 bases and J 6 bases; nucleotides not matched to a gene: 10. Germline CDR1 and CDR2: MNHEY and SVGAGI. CDR3 sequence reads: CASRTAGGVFNEQFF. The CDR3 DNA sequence: TGTGCCAGCAGAACGGCGGGGGGCGTCTTCAATGAGCAGTTCTTC.

The J gene is TRBJ1-2, the V gene TRBV27; 11 positions agree with TRBD1. Germline trimming cut 5 bases from V and 4 bases from J; bases unmatched to any gene: 6. Germline loops: CDR1 MNHEY, CDR2 SMNVEV (reference sequence). The CDR3 runs 15 residues. The chain's CDR3 is CASSTGQGVAYGYTF. The DNA for the CDR3 is TGTGCCAGCAGTACGGGACAGGGGGTAGCCTATGGCTACACCTTC.

The CDR3 region is CASSTYWTSGETQYF. DNA of the CDR3: TGTGCCAGTAGTACTTACTGGACTAGCGGGGAGACCCAGTACTTC. The chain links TRBV19 to TRBJ2-5; TRBD2 aligns across 11 bases. The CDR3 has 15 residues. Trimming at V came to 4 bases and at J to 5 bases, leaving 6 bases not matched to a gene. The V gene's germline CDR1 is LNHDA and CDR2 SQIVND (reference sequence). Looking up the rest from reference TRBV19 and TRBJ2-5 gives the full variable domain: DGGITQSPKYLFRKEGQNVTLSCEQNLNHDAMYWYRQDPGQGLRLIYYSQIVNDFQKGDIAEGYSVSREKKESFPLTVTSAQKNPTAFYLCASSTYWTSGETQYFGPGTRLLVL.

The V gene is TRBV19, the J gene TRBJ1-2; no definite D call. Trimming took 2 bases from V and 4 from J, leaving 11 bases between them. The CDR3 has 14 residues. CDR1 LNHDA and CDR2 SQIVND come from the germline V gene (reference sequence). CDR3: CASSIIPGGYGYTF. CDR3 coding DNA: TGTGCCAGTAGTATAATTCCGGGAGGCTATGGCTACACCTTC.

The chain is built from TRBV7-2 and TRBJ1-6, with TRBD1 matching 8 bases. Germline CDR1 and CDR2: SGHTA and FQGNSA. The J segment lost 12 bases and the V segment lost 5 bases, leaving 12 bases of the junction unmatched. This CDR3 contains 15 residues. The DNA of the CDR3 is TGTGCCAGCAGCGCAAACAGGGGGTTCGGCGAACCCCTCCACTTT. As protein: CASSANRGFGEPLHF. The full variable domain, rest sourced from reference TRBV7-2 and TRBJ1-6, is GAGVSQSPSNKVTEKGKDVELRCDPISGHTALYWYRQSLGQGLEFLIYFQGNSAPDKSGLPSDRFSAERTGGSVSTLTIQRTQQEDSAVYLCASSANRGFGEPLHFGNGTRLTVT.

The gene calls are TRBV7-9 and TRBJ2-6; D call uncertain. V was shortened by 3 bases and J by 1 base, with 16 bases between the two germline ends. The germline V gene encodes CDR1 SEHNR and CDR2 FQNEAQ (reference sequence). The CDR3 runs to 18 residues. The DNA for the CDR3 is TGTGCCAGCAGCTTTGGCAGCCCGGGTGGATCTGGGGCCAACGTCCTGACTTTC. Translating it yields CASSFGSPGGSGANVLTF.

In DNA, the CDR3 is TGTGCCAGCAGCACCCCAGGAACTGGAAACACCATATATTTT. Amino acid sequence: CASSTPGTGNTIYF. V and J are TRBV13 and TRBJ1-3; D is unclear. The germline CDR1 and CDR2 sequences are PRHDT and FYEKMQ (reference sequence). CDR3 size: 14 residues. Trimming left V 5 bases short and J 2 bases short, with 10 bases between.

The V call is TRBV5-1, the J call TRBJ2-7; D unclear. This CDR3 spans 16 amino acids. Germline V gene sequence: CDR1 SGHRS, CDR2 YFSETQ. The ends were cut back, 0 bases at V and 1 base at J, with 14 bases in the middle. The chain's CDR3 is CASSLVGQLGSYEQYF. The CDR3 bases are TGCGCCAGCAGCTTGGTTGGGCAACTCGGTTCCTACGAGCAGTACTTC.

This chain connects TRBV29-1 to TRBJ2-2; D remains ambiguous. Germline V CDR1 and CDR2: SQVTM, ANQGSEA. V lost 1 base to trimming and J lost 0 bases, with 15 bases between them. CDR3 size: 17 residues. CDR3 residues: CSVEGPLSSANTGELFF. The DNA of the CDR3 is TGCAGCGTTGAAGGCCCCCTCTCATCGGCGAACACCGGGGAGCTGTTTTTT.

In the case of this clone: One junction end disagrees with the germline gene, perhaps due to a read error. The sample carries other DNA sequences with the same CDR3. V is TRBV6-5 and J is TRBJ1-6, with D perhaps matching TRBD1 (6 bases). The germline V gene has CDR1 MNHEY and CDR2 SVGAGI. The CDR3 spans 15 residues. The CDR3, as DNA: TGTGCCAGCAGTTACTTTGGGGGCGAGAATTCACCCCTACACTTT. This translates into CASSYFGGENSPLHF.

The chain combines TRBV6-5 with TRBJ2-3, with 10 nucleotides matching TRBD1. In germline, CDR1 is MNHEY, CDR2 SVGAGI. CDR3 length: 14 residues. J was trimmed by 3 bases and V by 6 bases; bases with no gene match: 3. For the CDR3, the DNA is TGTGCCAGCAGCCGGACAGGGGGGACAGATACGCAGTATTTT. It translates to CASSRTGGTDTQYF.

The chain has TRBV1 and TRBJ1-5; TRBD1 reflects the table's D call only, with no check against the DNA. TRBV1 is noted as a pseudogene. CDR3 size: 16 residues. In DNA form, the CDR3 reads TGCACCAGCAGCCCCGTACAGGGAAAGAGCAATCAGCCCCAGCATTTT. This sequence encodes CTSSPVQGKSNQPQHF.

V gene TRBV18 combines with J gene TRBJ2-2; maybe TRBD2 (6 bases). The CDR3 is 15 amino acids. Trimming cost V 5 bases and J 6 bases, with 16 bases left between them. Germline V lookup: CDR1 KGHSH, CDR2 LQKENI. The DNA of the CDR3 is TGTGCCAGCTCAAGTGCGTCGGGGAGGTCCGGGGAGCTGTTTTTT. This translates into CASSSASGRSGELFF.

The gene calls are TRBV29-1 and TRBJ1-1; D unclear. Germline V gives CDR1 SQVTM, CDR2 ANQGSEA. The CDR3 runs to 12 residues. The V gene lost 3 bases and the J gene lost 5 bases, with 10 bases spanning the gap. The CDR3 here is CSVDDISTEAFF. In DNA, the CDR3 is TGCAGCGTTGACGACATTTCAACTGAAGCTTTCTTT.

The J gene is TRBJ2-7, the V gene TRBV5-6, with 12 bases fitting TRBD2. CDR1 SGHDT and CDR2 YYEEEE come from the germline V gene. The CDR3 has 19 amino acids. J lost 3 bases, V lost 0 bases, and 13 bases had no gene match. The CDR3 DNA reads as TGTGCCAGCAGCTTGGCCCGTCTAGCGGGGGGGAAAAGCGTCTACGAGCAGTACGTC. Its protein is CASSLARLAGGKSVYEQYV.

The J gene is TRBJ2-3, the V gene TRBV13; D is perhaps TRBD1 (6 bases). The V gene's germline CDR1 is PRHDT and CDR2 FYEKMQ (reference sequence). With 5 bases removed from V and 6 bases from J, the gap between germline ends came to 24 bases. The CDR3 totals 17 residues. The CDR3 here is CASSTYRTGTGSDTQYF. DNA for the CDR3: TGTGCCAGCAGCACATACCGAACCGGAACAGGGTCGGATACGCAGTATTTT.

This chain uses TRBV6-5 with TRBJ2-3; TRBD2 aligns across 10 bases. Germline lookup yields CDR1 MNHEY and CDR2 SVGAGI. V lost 6 bases and J lost 2; bases outside the gene matches: 2. CDR3 length: 14 residues. Here the CDR3 reads CASRLAGTTDTQYF. Written as DNA, the CDR3 is TGTGCCAGCAGACTAGCGGGGACCACAGATACGCAGTATTTT.

About this clone itself: Compared with germline, one end of the junction differs, possibly owing to a read error. The chain carries TRBV6-8 and TRBJ2-3, with 12 bases matching TRBD1. Germline values: CDR1 MNHGY, CDR2 SAAAGT. The CDR3 sequence is 16 residues long. The CDR3 here is CASIRAGTGGTDKQYF. CDR3 sequence (DNA): TGTGCCAGCATAAGAGCCGGGACAGGGGGCACAGATAAGCAGTATTTT.

This chain uses TRBV7-8 with TRBJ1-3; D not certain. This CDR3 spans 16 amino acids. CDR1 SGHVS and CDR2 FQNEAQ come from the germline V gene. V shed 5 bases and J shed 2 bases, with 16 bases lying between them. The CDR3 DNA sequence: TGTGCCAGCAGCCGTGCCCGGCGGGGTACTGGAAACACCATATATTTT. Translated, it gives CASSRARRGTGNTIYF.

The rearrangement joins TRBV2 to TRBJ2-7; 8 bases agree with TRBD2. The ends lost 1 base at V and 2 bases at J; junction bases unmatched: 13. The germline V gene encodes CDR1 SNHLY and CDR2 FYNNEI. The CDR3 length is 18 residues. Here the CDR3 DNA reads TGTGCCAGCAGTGAAGAGAAAAGCGGGGGCCGTTTCGCCTACGAGCAGTACTTC. Its translation is CASSEEKSGGRFAYEQYF. The full variable domain, in which reference TRBV2 and TRBJ2-7 provide the parts outside the CDR3, is EPEVTQTPSHQVTQMGQEVILRCVPISNHLYFYWYRQILGQKVEFLVSFYNNEISEKSEIFDDQFSVERPDGSNFTLKIRSTKLEDSAMYFCASSEEKSGGRFAYEQYFGPGTRLTVT.

The chain employs TRBV11-2 and TRBJ1-5, with D unresolved. Trimming removed 5 bases from V and 0 bases from J, with 8 bases in between. There are 14 residues in the CDR3. The V gene's germline CDR1 is SGHAT and CDR2 FQNNGV. As DNA, the CDR3 is TGTGCCAGCAGCGAGAAGCATAGCAATCAGCCCCAGCATTTT. Protein sequence: CASSEKHSNQPQHF.

V gene TRBV6-1 combines with J gene TRBJ1-2; no reliable D call. V gave up 7 bases and J gave up 4 bases, with 13 bases separating them. Germline CDR1 and CDR2: MNHNS and SASEGT. This CDR3 has 13 residues. In DNA form, the CDR3 reads TGTGCCAGCACCCCGAGAATCGGCTATGGCTACACCTTC. Its translation: CASTPRIGYGYTF.

The rearrangement joins TRBV6-6 to TRBJ2-3, with TRBD1 identical over 9 bases. This CDR3 comprises 15 residues. Trimming took 1 base from V and 2 from J; bases not matched to a gene: 1. Germline CDR1 and CDR2: MNHNY and SVGAGI (reference sequence). CDR3 DNA: TGTGCCAGCAGTTACTGGGACAGGGCCACAGATACGCAGTATTTT. It translates to CASSYWDRATDTQYF.